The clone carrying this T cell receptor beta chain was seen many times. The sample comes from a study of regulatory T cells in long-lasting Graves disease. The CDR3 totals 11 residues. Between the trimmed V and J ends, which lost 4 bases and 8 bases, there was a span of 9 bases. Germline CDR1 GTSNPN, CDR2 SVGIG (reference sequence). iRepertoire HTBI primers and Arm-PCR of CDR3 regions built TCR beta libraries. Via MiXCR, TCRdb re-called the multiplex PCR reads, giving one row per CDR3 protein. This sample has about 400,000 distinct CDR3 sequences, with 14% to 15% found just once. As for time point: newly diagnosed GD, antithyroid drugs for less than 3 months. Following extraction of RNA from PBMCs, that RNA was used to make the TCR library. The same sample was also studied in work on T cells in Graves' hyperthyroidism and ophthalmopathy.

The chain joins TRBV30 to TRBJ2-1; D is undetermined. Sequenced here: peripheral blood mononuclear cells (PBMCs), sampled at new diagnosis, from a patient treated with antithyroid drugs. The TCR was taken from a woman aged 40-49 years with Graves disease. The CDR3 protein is CAWNRGDEQFF. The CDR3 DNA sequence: TGTGCCTGGAATCGCGGCGATGAGCAGTTCTTC.